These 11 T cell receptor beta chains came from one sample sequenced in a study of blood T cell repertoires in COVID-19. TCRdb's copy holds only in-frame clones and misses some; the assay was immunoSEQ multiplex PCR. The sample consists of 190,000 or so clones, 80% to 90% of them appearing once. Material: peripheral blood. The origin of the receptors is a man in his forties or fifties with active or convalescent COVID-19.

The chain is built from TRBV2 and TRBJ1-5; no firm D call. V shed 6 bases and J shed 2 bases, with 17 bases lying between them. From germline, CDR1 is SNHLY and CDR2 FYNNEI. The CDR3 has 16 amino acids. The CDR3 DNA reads TGTGCCAGCAGCTCTCCGACTGGGTTGGGCAATCAGCCCCAGCATTTT. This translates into CASSSPTGLGNQPQHF.

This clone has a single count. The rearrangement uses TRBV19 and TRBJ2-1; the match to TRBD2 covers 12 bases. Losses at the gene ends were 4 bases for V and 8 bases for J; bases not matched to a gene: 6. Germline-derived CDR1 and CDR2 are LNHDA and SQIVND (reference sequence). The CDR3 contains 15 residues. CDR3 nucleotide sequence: TGTGCCAGTAGTAGACTAGCGGGGGATTTTGATGAGCAGTTCTTC. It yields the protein CASSRLAGDFDEQFF.

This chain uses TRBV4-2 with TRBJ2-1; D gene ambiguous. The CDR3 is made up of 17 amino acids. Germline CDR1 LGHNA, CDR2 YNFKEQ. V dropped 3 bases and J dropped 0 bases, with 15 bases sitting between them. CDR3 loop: CASSQTRASDSYNEQFF. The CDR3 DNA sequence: TGTGCCAGCAGCCAGACCCGAGCGAGCGACTCCTACAATGAGCAGTTCTTC.

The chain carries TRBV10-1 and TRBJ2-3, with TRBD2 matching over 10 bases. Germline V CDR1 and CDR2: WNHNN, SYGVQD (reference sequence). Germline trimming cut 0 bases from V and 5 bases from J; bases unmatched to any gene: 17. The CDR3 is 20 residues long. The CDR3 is CASSESSFLLAGARKDTQYF. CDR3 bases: TGCGCCAGCAGTGAGTCATCGTTTTTGCTAGCGGGGGCCCGAAAAGATACGCAGTATTTT.

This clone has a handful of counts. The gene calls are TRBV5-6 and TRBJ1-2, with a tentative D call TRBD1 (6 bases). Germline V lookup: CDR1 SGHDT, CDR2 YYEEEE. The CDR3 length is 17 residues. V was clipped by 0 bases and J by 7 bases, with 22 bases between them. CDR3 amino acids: CASSLASPGDPIRGYTF. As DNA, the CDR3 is TGTGCCAGCAGCTTGGCTTCCCCAGGGGATCCAATCCGTGGCTACACCTTC.

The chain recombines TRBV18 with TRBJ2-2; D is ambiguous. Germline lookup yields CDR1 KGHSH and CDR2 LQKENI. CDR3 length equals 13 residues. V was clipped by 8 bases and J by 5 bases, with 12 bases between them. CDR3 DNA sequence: TGTGCCAGCCAGACTCTCCTTACCGGGGAGCTGTTTTTT. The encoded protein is CASQTLLTGELFF.

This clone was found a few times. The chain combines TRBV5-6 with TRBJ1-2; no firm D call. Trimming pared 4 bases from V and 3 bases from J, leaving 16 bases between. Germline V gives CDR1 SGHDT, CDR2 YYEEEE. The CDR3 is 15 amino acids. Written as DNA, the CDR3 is TGTGCCAGCAGCCTCTACACCTCCGGGGACTATGGCTACACCTTC. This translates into CASSLYTSGDYGYTF.

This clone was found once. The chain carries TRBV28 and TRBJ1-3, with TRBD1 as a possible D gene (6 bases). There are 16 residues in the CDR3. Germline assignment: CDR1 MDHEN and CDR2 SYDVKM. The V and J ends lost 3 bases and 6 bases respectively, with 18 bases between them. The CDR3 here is CASSFPTGGAENTIYF. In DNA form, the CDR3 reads TGTGCCAGCAGTTTCCCCACGGGGGGGGCGGAAAACACCATATATTTT.

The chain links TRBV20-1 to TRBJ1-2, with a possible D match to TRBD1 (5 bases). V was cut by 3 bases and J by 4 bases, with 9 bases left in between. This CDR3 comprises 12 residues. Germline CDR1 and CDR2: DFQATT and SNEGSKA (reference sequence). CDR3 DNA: TGCAGTGCTAGTGGGGGGGGCTATGGCTACACCTTC. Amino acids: CSASGGGYGYTF.

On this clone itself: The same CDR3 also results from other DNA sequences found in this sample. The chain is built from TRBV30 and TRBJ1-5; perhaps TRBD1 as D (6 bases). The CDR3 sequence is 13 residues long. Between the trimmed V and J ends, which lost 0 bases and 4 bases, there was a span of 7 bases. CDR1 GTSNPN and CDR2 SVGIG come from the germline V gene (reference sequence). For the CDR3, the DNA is TGTGCCTGGAGTGTACAGGGAAATCAGCCCCAGCATTTT. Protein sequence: CAWSVQGNQPQHF.

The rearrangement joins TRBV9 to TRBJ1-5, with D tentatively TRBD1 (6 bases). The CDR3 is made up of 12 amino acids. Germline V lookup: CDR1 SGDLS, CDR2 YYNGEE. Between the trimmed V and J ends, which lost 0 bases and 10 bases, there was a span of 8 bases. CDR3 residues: CASSVGGGPQHF. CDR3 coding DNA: TGTGCCAGCAGCGTAGGAGGGGGTCCCCAGCATTTT.